The 10 T cell receptor beta chains reported below all come from one sample, sequenced in a study of T cell responses to AZD1222 COVID-19 vaccine. Assay: immunoSEQ multiplex PCR; the TCRdb copy retains only in-frame clones and omits some. There are about 180,000 clones in the sample; about 90% occur only once, and 3.5% to 5.5% lies in the top ten. The sequenced sample was peripheral blood, obtained 28 days after the second dose of the MenACWY control vaccine. These TCRs come from an adult who received the MenACWY meningococcal vaccine as a control.

CDR3 nucleotides: TGCAGTGCTCCAACCCCCGAGACCCAGTACTTC. Translating gives CSAPTPETQYF. The V and J genes are TRBV20-1 and TRBJ2-5; D not resolved. The CDR3 contains 11 residues. Germline loops: CDR1 DFQATT, CDR2 SNEGSKA (reference sequence). V was pared by 5 bases and J by 5 bases, with 9 bases between.

This clone has only one observation. The CDR3: CASSGGGLAVTGELFF. The CDR3 nucleotides read TGTGCCAGCTCCGGGGGGGGACTAGCGGTCACCGGGGAGCTGTTTTTT. V gene TRBV28 combines with J gene TRBJ2-2; 11 positions match TRBD2. The germline CDR1 and CDR2 sequences are MDHEN and SYDVKM. Trimming removed 8 bases from V and 4 bases from J; junction bases left unmatched: 9. CDR3 length: 16 residues. Based on the CDR3 plus reference TRBV28 and TRBJ2-2, the full variable domain is DVKVTQSSRYLVKRTGEKVFLECVQDMDHENMFWYRQDPGLGLRLIYFSYDVKMKEKGDIPEGYSVSREKKERFSLILESASTNQTSMYLCASSGGGLAVTGELFFGEGSRLTVL.

This clone was counted once. The DNA for the CDR3 is TGCAGCGCTGCGGACAGGGGGACTTCTGAAGCTTTCTTT. It translates to CSAADRGTSEAFF. V gene TRBV29-1 combines with J gene TRBJ1-1; 10 bases align to TRBD1. Looked up from germline, CDR1 is SQVTM and CDR2 is ANQGSEA. V trimming: 7 bases; J trimming: 6 bases; junction bases outside the gene matches: 8. This CDR3 has 13 amino acids.

The rearrangement links TRBV4-1 to TRBJ2-5; 12 bases agree with TRBD2. Germline CDR1 is MGHRA and CDR2 is YSYEKL. V trimming: 3 bases; J trimming: 7 bases; junction bases outside the gene matches: 9. The CDR3 totals 16 residues. CDR3 nucleotides: TGCGCCAGCAGCCACCGACTAGCGGGAGTATGGGGGACCCAGTACTTC. Translating it yields CASSHRLAGVWGTQYF.

This sequence joins TRBV19 and TRBJ2-5; 14 bases are a match to TRBD2. V lost 4 bases, J lost 4 bases, and 8 bases stayed unmatched. CDR1 is LNHDA and CDR2 is SQIVND in the germline V gene (reference sequence). The CDR3 has 17 amino acids. The CDR3 DNA is TGTGCCAGTAGTAGAGGGACTAGCGGGAGACTAAGAGAGACCCAGTACTTC. Its translation: CASSRGTSGRLRETQYF. The whole variable domain, filled in from reference TRBV19 and TRBJ2-5, reads DGGITQSPKYLFRKEGQNVTLSCEQNLNHDAMYWYRQDPGQGLRLIYYSQIVNDFQKGDIAEGYSVSREKKESFPLTVTSAQKNPTAFYLCASSRGTSGRLRETQYFGPGTRLLVL.

V is TRBV28 and J is TRBJ2-1; TRBD2 is a possible D gene (5 bases). The germline V gene encodes CDR1 MDHEN and CDR2 SYDVKM. Deletions cut 3 bases from V and 1 base from J, with 19 bases between. CDR3 length: 18 amino acids. DNA for the CDR3: TGTGCCAGCAGTTTTCGACTTGGCGGGCCCCATTCCTACAATGAGCAGTTCTTC. It codes for CASSFRLGGPHSYNEQFF.

The V and J genes are TRBV3-1 (or the pseudogene TRBV3-2) and TRBJ1-2, with D possibly matching TRBD1 (6 bases). Germline lookup yields CDR1 LGHDT and CDR2 YNNKEL (reference sequence). The CDR3 loop spans 15 amino acids. V was trimmed by 0 bases and J by 8 bases, leaving 16 bases between them. The CDR3 spells CASSQDTRGGQGYTF. In nucleotides, the CDR3 is TGTGCCAGCAGCCAAGATACTCGAGGGGGGCAGGGCTACACCTTC.

In its sample, this clone was seen a few times. The rearrangement links TRBV28 to TRBJ1-2; D is undetermined. Germline CDR1 and CDR2: MDHEN and SYDVKM. Trimming removed 4 bases at V and 4 bases at J, with 7 bases between. The CDR3 extends over 12 amino acids. The CDR3 here is CASSSPFYGYTF. In DNA, the CDR3 is TGTGCCAGCAGTTCGCCCTTCTATGGCTACACCTTC.

The V call is TRBV2, the J call TRBJ2-7, with TRBD1 identical over 7 bases. This CDR3 has 14 residues. V dropped 6 bases and J dropped 0; count of bases not matched to a gene: 5. Germline CDR1 is SNHLY and CDR2 is FYNNEI. The CDR3 DNA reads TGTGCCAGCAGAGGGGACAGCCGCTCCTACGAGCAGTACTTC. It encodes CASRGDSRSYEQYF.

V usage is TRBV7-6 and J usage is TRBJ1-2, with D perhaps TRBD1 (5 bases). Per germline, CDR1 SGHVS and CDR2 FNYEAQ. CDR3 length: 11 amino acids. V shed 5 bases and J shed 5 bases, with 6 bases lying between them. CDR3: CASSGQYGYTF. The CDR3 nucleotides are TGTGCCAGCAGCGGACAATATGGCTACACCTTC.